Listed below are T cell receptor beta chains from one sample, sequenced in a study of OX40 agonist ivuxolimab in advanced cancers. Clones were sequenced by immunoSEQ multiplex PCR, and TCRdb holds only the in-frame ones, with some missing. Altogether nearly 110,000 clones are present, approximately 89% being singletons, with the ten largest covering about 1.2%. The sample consisted of CD4+ or CD8+ T cells sorted from blood, taken in a trial of the OX40 agonist ivuxolimab. These receptors all come from an adult with an advanced solid tumor such as melanoma, head and neck, liver or kidney cancer. The CDR3 runs from the conserved cysteine through the conserved F or W. The D gene is left open where the match is weak. Where a row states a size, it is once, few, many or the class of an expanded clone; other rows omit it.

j_gene	abundance	v_gene	d_gene	CDR3nt	CDR3aa
TRBJ1-6	once	TRBV30	NA	TGTGCCTGGAGTGGGGCTGCCGGGGTACGGTCACCCCTCCACTTT	CAWSGAAGVRSPLHF
TRBJ2-2	NA	TRBV2	NA	TGTGCCAGCAGTGGGGGTCAACTCTTGCCCGGGGAGCTGTTTTTT	CASSGGQLLPGELFF
TRBJ1-3	NA	TRBV5-4	TRBD1	TGTGCCAGCAGCTATGCCACAGGGGGCTTCGGAAACACCATATATTTT	CASSYATGGFGNTIYF
TRBJ2-5	NA	TRBV5-4	TRBD2	TGTGCCAGCAGCCCCGATTTGGGTGGGAGGGTTGAGACCCAGTACTTC	CASSPDLGGRVETQYF
TRBJ1-1	NA	TRBV5-5	TRBD1	TGTGCCAGCAGCTTGACAGGGGGGAACACTGAAGCTTTCTTT	CASSLTGGNTEAFF
TRBJ1-1	NA	TRBV5-1	NA	TGCGCCAGCAGCTTGGATGAGGGGGGAAGGACTGAAGCTTTCTTT	CASSLDEGGRTEAFF
TRBJ2-1	once	TRBV4-2	TRBD2	TGTGCCAGCAGCCTCGGGGGACTAGCGGCATACAATGAGCAGTTCTTC	CASSLGGLAAYNEQFF
TRBJ1-1	once	TRBV21-1	NA	TGTGCCAGCAGCAAAACGGAGGGGGGGGAGAACACTGAAGCTTTCTTT	CASSKTEGGENTEAFF
TRBJ1-2	NA	TRBV18	NA	TGTGCCAGCTCACCACCGGGGCAGGGTAATGACTATGGCTACACCTTC	CASSPPGQGNDYGYTF
TRBJ1-1	once	TRBV7-2	NA	TGTGCCAGCAGCTTAGTCTTGGCGGGAGCTTTCTTT	CASSLVLAGAFF
TRBJ1-1	NA	TRBV5-1	NA	TGCGCCAGCAGCGAAGGGACCATGAACACTGAAGCTTTCTTT	CASSEGTMNTEAFF
TRBJ2-1	NA	TRBV5-1	TRBD2	TGCGCCAGCAGCTTAGGGAGGGTCCCGACACGGAATGAGCAGTTCTTC	CASSLGRVPTRNEQFF
TRBJ2-3	NA	TRBV5-4	TRBD2	TGTGCCAGCAGCCCGAGGACTAGCGGGATAGAAGATACGCAGTATTTT	CASSPRTSGIEDTQYF
TRBJ2-1	NA	TRBV5-6	NA	TGTGCCAGCAGCTTGGCCGGGGGAGATTGGGCCTACAATGAGCAGTTCTTC	CASSLAGGDWAYNEQFF
TRBJ2-7	NA	TRBV6-5	NA	TGTGCCAGCACTCAGACGGGGGTTTCGAACGAGCAGTACTTC	CASTQTGVSNEQYF
TRBJ2-2	NA	TRBV2	NA	TGTGCCGGAGGACGGGACACCGGGGAGCTGTTTTTT	CAGGRDTGELFF
TRBJ1-2	NA	TRBV28	NA	TGTGCCAGCAGAAGGACCGCCGGGGGCGATGGCTACACCTTC	CASRRTAGGDGYTF
TRBJ2-3	NA	TRBV5-6	TRBD1	TGTGCCAGCAGCCGCCCGACAGGGTATCCAGATACGCAGTATTTT	CASSRPTGYPDTQYF
TRBJ1-4	NA	TRBV28	NA	TGTGCTCACAGGAGACGGAATGAAAAACTGTTTTTT	CAHRRRNEKLFF
TRBJ1-5	NA	TRBV4-2	TRBD1	TGTGCCAGCAGCCGGGACAGGGGGCTTAAGCCCCAGCATTTT	CASSRDRGLKPQHF
TRBJ1-2	NA	TRBV19	NA	TGTGCCAGTAGGGCGACAGCTAACTATGGCTACACCTTC	CASRATANYGYTF
TRBJ1-5	NA	TRBV19	NA	TGTGCCAGTAGTACCCAGGGGACGAGTCAGCCCCAGCATTTT	CASSTQGTSQPQHF
TRBJ2-6	NA	TRBV2	NA	TGTGCCAGCACGAAAAGCTCTGGGGCCAACGTCCTGACTTTC	CASTKSSGANVLTF
TRBJ2-1	NA	TRBV4-3	TRBD2	TGCGCCAGCAGCCTCGGACTAGCGCAGAGCTCCTACAATGAGCAGTTCTTC	CASSLGLAQSSYNEQFF
TRBJ1-1	NA	TRBV4-1	NA	TGCGCCAGCAGCCAAGGGTTCCGACAGCAGAACACTGAAGCTTTCTTT	CASSQGFRQQNTEAFF
TRBJ1-1	NA	TRBV19	NA	TGTGCCAGTAGTATACCTACAGACTATTCGCCTGCTTTCTTT	CASSIPTDYSPAFF
TRBJ1-1	NA	TRBV12-5	TRBD1	TGTGCTAGTGGTTGGGGACAGGGGGTATCTGAAGCTTTCTTT	CASGWGQGVSEAFF
TRBJ2-7	once	TRBV5-4	TRBD1	TGTGCCAGCAGCTTGCCGGGACAGGGGGCCCTCGAGCAGTACTTC	CASSLPGQGALEQYF
TRBJ1-2	NA	TRBV6-1	TRBD1	TGTGCCAGCAGACAACCGGGACAGGGGCACGGCTACACCTTC	CASRQPGQGHGYTF
TRBJ2-7	NA	TRBV25-1	TRBD1	TGTGCCAGCAGTGATCCAGGGGGCATCTACGAGCAGTACTTC	CASSDPGGIYEQYF
TRBJ2-1	NA	TRBV15	TRBD2	TGTGCCACCAGCAGACCTGTGACTAGCGGGAGTTCAGGTGAGCAGTTCTTC	CATSRPVTSGSSGEQFF
TRBJ2-7	NA	TRBV11-2	NA	TGTGCCAGCAGCTTAGAAGGAAGGCTCTACGAGCAGTACTTC	CASSLEGRLYEQYF
TRBJ1-2	NA	TRBV6-4	NA	TGTGCCAGCAGTGACTCACGGGAGGGCTATGGCTACACCTTC	CASSDSREGYGYTF
TRBJ2-1	NA	TRBV7-3	TRBD2	TGTGCCAGCAGCCAAGCTAGCGGGAGGTTGGATGAGCAGTTCTTC	CASSQASGRLDEQFF